Following are 9 T cell receptor beta chains from one sample sequenced in a study of PD-L1 blockade in urothelial cancer. Method: immunoSEQ multiplex PCR; TCRdb's copy keeps in-frame clones and lacks some. The sample lists about 63,000 clones, 75% to 85% occurring once. Time point noted: pretreatment peripheral blood. This sample comprised PBMCs, obtained around atezolizumab (anti-PD-L1) treatment. The receptors were sampled from a man in his 70s with urothelial cancer.

V is TRBV18 and J is TRBJ2-7, with 9 bases matching TRBD1. The CDR3 extends over 15 amino acids. From germline, CDR1 is KGHSH and CDR2 LQKENI. V shed 4 bases and J 7 bases; nucleotides not matched to a gene: 11. CDR3 bases: TGTGCCAGCTCACTCTCGGACAGGGGAACCCGGGAGCAGTACTTC. This codes for CASSLSDRGTREQYF. Combining the CDR3 with reference TRBV18 and TRBJ2-7 gives the whole variable domain NAGVMQNPRHLVRRRGQEARLRCSPMKGHSHVYWYRQLPEEGLKFMVYLQKENIIDESGMPKERFSAEFPKEGPSILRIQQVVRGDSAAYFCASSLSDRGTREQYFGPGTRLTVT.

The CDR3, as DNA: TGTGCCAGCAGCCAAGAAGCCAGGGTGGGCACCGGGGAGCTGTTTTTT. It yields the protein CASSQEARVGTGELFF. This sequence joins TRBV14 and TRBJ2-2; D perhaps matches TRBD1 (5 bases). CDR3 length equals 16 residues. CDR1 is SGHDN and CDR2 is FVKESK in the germline V gene. Trimming took 0 bases from V and 4 from J, leaving 12 bases between them.

The chain combines TRBV15 with TRBJ1-5; D remains unclear. CDR3 length: 15 residues. Germline assignment: CDR1 LNHNV and CDR2 YYDKDF (reference sequence). Trimming left V 0 bases short and J 3 bases short, with 9 bases between. In nucleotides, the CDR3 is TGTGCCACCAGCAGAGATCCCGACACCAATCAGCCCCAGCATTTT. Translated, it gives CATSRDPDTNQPQHF.

The table lists this clone with a count of one. The chain uses TRBV19 and TRBJ2-7; TRBD2 agrees at 7 bases. Trimming at V came to 6 bases and at J to 6 bases, leaving 2 bases not matched to a gene. This CDR3 has 11 residues. Germline CDR1 is LNHDA and CDR2 is SQIVND (reference sequence). For the CDR3, the DNA is TGTGCCAGTAGATGGGAGGGCGAGCAGTACTTC. Residues: CASRWEGEQYF. The full variable domain, in which reference TRBV19 and TRBJ2-7 provide the parts outside the CDR3, is DGGITQSPKYLFRKEGQNVTLSCEQNLNHDAMYWYRQDPGQGLRLIYYSQIVNDFQKGDIAEGYSVSREKKESFPLTVTSAQKNPTAFYLCASRWEGEQYFGPGTRLTVT.

J is TRBJ2-7 and V is TRBV5-1; TRBD1 matches at 7 bases. The CDR3 length is 15 residues. The V gene's germline CDR1 is SGHRS and CDR2 YFSETQ. Trimming removed 0 bases from V and 3 bases from J; junction bases left unmatched: 6. The CDR3 region is CASSLDPTGIYEQYF. The CDR3 DNA is TGCGCCAGCAGCTTGGACCCGACAGGGATCTACGAGCAGTACTTC.

The chain couples TRBV5-6 to TRBJ1-2; 9 positions agree with TRBD1. Germline-derived CDR1 and CDR2 are SGHDT and YYEEEE. There are 13 residues in the CDR3. V lost 5 bases and J lost 8; bases outside the gene matches: 7. The CDR3 DNA is TGTGCCAGCAGGCCACAGGGGGCTTACGGCTACACCTTC. Encoded protein: CASRPQGAYGYTF.

CDR3 protein: CATSREQAQTDTQYF. CDR3 nucleotide sequence: TGTGCCACCAGCAGAGAGCAGGCCCAGACAGATACGCAGTATTTT. The chain combines TRBV15 with TRBJ2-3; no definite D call. CDR1 is LNHNV, CDR2 YYDKDF, per germline (reference sequence). The CDR3 covers 15 residues. Trimming left V 0 bases short and J 3 bases short, with 10 bases between.

The V call is TRBV5-1, the J call TRBJ2-1; D is perhaps TRBD2 (6 bases). V was shortened by 1 base and J by 6 bases, with 14 bases between the two germline ends. The CDR3 has 15 amino acids. Germline loops: CDR1 SGHRS, CDR2 YFSETQ. Here the CDR3 reads CASSLIWEAGNEQFF. CDR3 in DNA: TGCGCCAGCAGCTTGATATGGGAGGCAGGCAATGAGCAGTTCTTC.

The chain links TRBV5-6 to TRBJ2-3; 7 positions match TRBD2. The germline V gene has CDR1 SGHDT and CDR2 YYEEEE. The CDR3 totals 14 residues. Unmatched junction bases numbered 9, after V lost 4 bases and J lost 7 bases. In DNA, the CDR3 is TGTGCCAGCAGCCCTCTAGCGGTGCGAAATACGCAGTATTTT. It specifies CASSPLAVRNTQYF. Full variable domain (remainder filled in from reference TRBV5-6 and TRBJ2-3): DAGVTQSPTHLIKTRGQQVTLRCSPKSGHDTVSWYQQALGQGPQFIFQYYEEEERQRGNFPDRFSGHQFPNYSSELNVNALLLGDSALYLCASSPLAVRNTQYFGPGTRLTVL.